This TCR beta chain derives from a study of neoadjuvant anti-PD-1 for oral cavity cancer. Study outcomes and limitations: Pretreatment Treg/Th17 ratio correlated inversely with post-treatment tumor clonality.

The CDR3 runs to 16 residues. The V gene lost 5 bases and the J gene lost 6 bases, with 23 bases spanning the gap. Germline loops: CDR1 LNHNV, CDR2 YYDKDF (reference sequence). Time point of the sample: after neoadjuvant nivolumab, at surgical resection. The data were produced by immunoSEQ multiplex PCR, yet TCRdb's version contains in-frame clones alone and is incomplete. The sample shows around 25,000 clones, 25% to 30% of them seen only once. In regard to this clone: Its antigen is currently unknown.

The TCR originated in a person aged 35-80 years with oral cavity squamous cell carcinoma. The chain is built from TRBV15 and TRBJ2-7, with D possibly called TRBD1 or TRBD2 (5 bases each). Source: tumor tissue, taken after nivolumab (anti-PD-1) treatment. The chain's CDR3 is CATSVFTGTALGEQYF. The CDR3 DNA follows: TGTGCCACCAGCGTTTTTACCGGGACGGCGCTGGGCGAGCAGTACTTC.